This TCR beta chain was recovered during a study of blood T cells in healthy people across ages. Study-wide findings and caveats: Diversity figures derived from one million T cells were judged to underestimate the true value.

V was shortened by 0 bases and J by 6 bases, with 6 bases between the two germline ends. Germline CDR1 is MNHNS and CDR2 is SASEGT. The CDR3 totals 13 residues. A second PCR, run for about 6 to 12 cycles, used a sample-barcoded 5' primer plus a J-beta primer mix. TCRdb called the 5' RACE reads again in MiXCR, with one record for every CDR3 protein. The table lists almost 800,000 distinct CDR3 sequences, about 62% of them singletons. Details on this clonotype: Its antigen is unidentified.

The sequenced material came from blood. The rearrangement joins TRBV6-1 to TRBJ2-4; D unclear. This clonotype was sampled from a man aged 25 to 40 in good health. Here the CDR3 reads CASSEAPVNIQYF. DNA of the CDR3: TGTGCCAGCAGTGAAGCCCCGGTAAACATTCAGTACTTC.